A selection of T cell receptor beta chains follows, all from one sample in a study of shared clonotypes between healthy human individuals. Using immunoSEQ multiplex PCR, the repertoire was profiled, and TCRdb retains in-frame clones only, with some absent. The sample records roughly 650,000 clones, 96% being singletons. Sequencing was carried out using naive CD8+ T cells sorted from blood. These receptors all stem from a woman between 25 and 40 years old in good health. Each CDR3 is given with its conserved first and last residue.

V gene	J gene	CDR3 protein
TRBV29-1	TRBJ2-1	CSAVGNEQFF
TRBV5-5	TRBJ1-1	CASSLAKDTEAFF
TRBV5-1	TRBJ2-2	CASSSLEAGAFTGELFF
TRBV7-8	TRBJ2-2	CASSLGVRNTGELFF
TRBV7-2	TRBJ2-7	CASSPSRGSYEQYF
TRBV9	TRBJ1-2	CASSVADLNYGYTF
TRBV15	TRBJ1-1	CATSRGPQGQNTEAFF
TRBV14	TRBJ2-3	CASSLIRQAPTDTQYF
TRBV19	TRBJ1-1	CASSIDGGMNTEAFF
TRBV7-9	TRBJ2-1	CASSLVLAPNEQFF
TRBV11-2	TRBJ1-6	CASSLEVLAPLHF
TRBV29-1	TRBJ2-1	CSVETDYNEQFF
TRBV28	TRBJ2-1	CASSLLLRVSGGNEQFF
TRBV20-1	TRBJ2-7	CSAPRGYEQYF
TRBV4-1	TRBJ2-7	CASSPSSYEQYF
TRBV4-1	.	CASSHPNPRTSGGYEQYF
TRBV2	TRBJ2-7	CASRARDTVSYEQYF
TRBV27	TRBJ2-7	CASSQVGGHYEQYF
TRBV4-1	TRBJ2-7	CASSQEGPIPPTYEQYF
TRBV14	TRBJ1-2	CASRFPGYTF
TRBV6-5	TRBJ2-1	CASSSFSGSSFNEQFF
TRBV5-8	TRBJ2-2	CASSWYRADTGELFF
TRBV19	TRBJ2-3	CASTKIAGGAITDTQYF
TRBV7-9	TRBJ1-1	CASLRGDTEAFF
TRBV9	TRBJ2-7	CASSARPGQGYEQYF
TRBV30	TRBJ1-2	CAADRGADYGYTF
TRBV5-1	TRBJ2-2	CASSSLWGREGFLDTGELFF
TRBV9	TRBJ2-7	CASSAAGSEYEQYF
TRBV7-6	TRBJ2-3	CASSLSPSDTQYF
TRBV11-2	TRBJ1-2	CASSLETGTYGYTF
TRBV6-1	TRBJ2-7	CASSEAVTGGPIYEQYF
TRBV7-9	TRBJ2-5	CASSFVLSRALETQYF
TRBV28	TRBJ1-2	CASSFNTDFYGYTF
TRBV7-9	.	CASSSNTGFTPYEQYF
TRBV5-1	TRBJ2-5	CASSLTHLQETQYF
TRBV2	TRBJ2-5	CAGWLSHKETQYF
TRBV28	TRBJ1-1	CASSLTGTAEAFF
TRBV9	TRBJ2-1	CASSAGQHNEQFF
TRBV9	TRBJ2-7	CASSESGTGGEEQYF
TRBV7-9	TRBJ1-5	CASSLKEDQPQHF